The rows below give T cell receptor beta chains drawn from one sample of a study of cytomegalovirus exposure and HLA in healthy donors. The protocol was immunoSEQ multiplex PCR, while the TCRdb copy is restricted to in-frame clones and leaves out a portion. The repertoire holds about 190,000 clones, with 83% as singletons. Sequenced: PBMCs. The receptors here all came from a man in his forties in good health and CMV-seropositive. Both conserved end residues are part of each CDR3. The D gene is left open where the match is weak. Clone size is shown for a subset of rows, as once, few, many or a class of expanded clone.

size: NA; D: TRBD2; J: TRBJ2-2; V: TRBV29-1; DNA: TGCAGCGTCGCCCCTCCCCGACTAGCGGGAGGAGCATGGGACACCGGGGAGCTGTTTTTT; CDR3: CSVAPPRLAGGAWDTGELFF
size: NA; D: NA; J: TRBJ1-1; V: TRBV15; DNA: TGTGCCACCAGCAGAGATGTGGGAGATGAAGCTTTCTTT; CDR3: CATSRDVGDEAFF
size: NA; D: NA; J: TRBJ1-6; V: TRBV9; DNA: TGTGCCAGCAGCGTAGGGCAGTATAATTCACCCCTCCACTTT; CDR3: CASSVGQYNSPLHF
size: once; D: NA; J: TRBJ1-1; V: TRBV7-2; DNA: TGTGCCAGCAGCGGAGGAAAGAACACTGAAGCTTTCTTT; CDR3: CASSGGKNTEAFF
size: NA; D: NA; J: TRBJ1-5; V: TRBV18; DNA: TGTGCCAGCTCACCGACACAGGACATCAATCAGCCCCAGCATTTT; CDR3: CASSPTQDINQPQHF
size: NA; D: NA; J: TRBJ2-7; V: TRBV14; DNA: TGTGCCAGCAGCCAAGATAGTGTCTACGAGCAGTACTTC; CDR3: CASSQDSVYEQYF
size: NA; D: TRBD2; J: TRBJ2-7; V: TRBV27; DNA: TGTGCCAGCAGTCCAGAGGGCACTAGCGGGAGGGTATACGAGCAGTACTTC; CDR3: CASSPEGTSGRVYEQYF
size: NA; D: TRBD2; J: TRBJ2-7; V: TRBV5-5; DNA: TGTGCCAGCAGCTTAACGACTAGCTCGGGCGAGCAGTACTTC; CDR3: CASSLTTSSGEQYF
size: NA; D: NA; J: TRBJ2-1; V: TRBV6-5; DNA: TGTGCCAGCAGTCGCCTAGGGGCCCTGGGGAATGAGCAGTTCTTC; CDR3: CASSRLGALGNEQFF
size: NA; D: TRBD2; J: TRBJ2-3; V: TRBV29-1; DNA: TGCAGCGTTGTCTGGGTACTAGCGGGGACTACAGATACGCAGTATTTT; CDR3: CSVVWVLAGTTDTQYF
size: NA; D: NA; J: TRBJ2-7; V: TRBV6-5; DNA: TGTGCCAGCAGTTACTCCTCGGGGGAGAGCTCCTACGAGCAGTACTTC; CDR3: CASSYSSGESSYEQYF
size: few; D: TRBD1; J: TRBJ1-2; V: TRBV27; DNA: TGTGCCAGCAGTACCTTGGGACAGGGAAGTGGCTACACCTTC; CDR3: CASSTLGQGSGYTF
size: NA; D: TRBD1; J: TRBJ2-2; V: TRBV7-9; DNA: TGTGCCAGCAGCAAGGGACAGGGGGCTGACGGGGAGCTGTTTTTT; CDR3: CASSKGQGADGELFF
size: NA; D: TRBD1; J: TRBJ2-1; V: TRBV6-1; DNA: TGTGCCAGCAGTGACAGAGGACAGGTCTACAATGAGCAGTTCTTC; CDR3: CASSDRGQVYNEQFF
size: NA; D: TRBD1; J: TRBJ1-5; V: TRBV7-2; DNA: TGTGCCAGCAGCCTAGGACAGGGTTATACAAGCAATCAGCCCCAGCATTTT; CDR3: CASSLGQGYTSNQPQHF
size: NA; D: NA; J: TRBJ2-7; V: TRBV27; DNA: TGTGCCAGCTATGCCCACAGGGCCCCTTACGAGCAGTACTTC; CDR3: CASYAHRAPYEQYF
size: NA; D: TRBD1; J: TRBJ2-7; V: TRBV27; DNA: TGTGCCAGCTACCAATGGACAGGGTCCACCTACGAGCAGTACTTC; CDR3: CASYQWTGSTYEQYF
size: NA; D: TRBD1; J: TRBJ1-2; V: TRBV19; DNA: TGTGCCAGCCAGACAGGGGGTAGAGGCTACACCTTC; CDR3: CASQTGGRGYTF
size: NA; D: NA; J: TRBJ1-3; V: TRBV9; DNA: TGTGCCAGCAGCGCCCCACAGGGCTTCAACCCCGGAAACACCATATATTTT; CDR3: CASSAPQGFNPGNTIYF
size: few; D: NA; J: TRBJ2-3; V: TRBV7-3; DNA: TGTGCCAGCCGAGTCGCCGCTAGCACAGATACGCAGTATTTT; CDR3: CASRVAASTDTQYF
size: NA; D: NA; J: TRBJ2-4; V: TRBV6-5; DNA: TGTGCCAGCAGTTACTCGACGGAGAACATTCAGTACTTC; CDR3: CASSYSTENIQYF
size: few; D: NA; J: TRBJ1-1; V: TRBV6-5; DNA: TGTGCCAGCAGTTCCGGGGGGAACACTGAAGCTTTCTTT; CDR3: CASSSGGNTEAFF
size: NA; D: TRBD1; J: TRBJ1-5; V: TRBV28; DNA: TGTGCCAGCAGCCTTCCGGACAGGAGCAATCAGCCCCAGCATTTT; CDR3: CASSLPDRSNQPQHF
size: few; D: NA; J: TRBJ2-5; V: TRBV2; DNA: TGTGCCAGCAGTGAAGCAGGGGTTGGGGAGACCCAGTACTTC; CDR3: CASSEAGVGETQYF
size: NA; D: NA; J: TRBJ1-1; V: TRBV9; DNA: TGTGCCAGCAGCAGGGACACCTTAAACACTGAAGCTTTCTTT; CDR3: CASSRDTLNTEAFF
size: NA; D: TRBD1; J: TRBJ2-1; V: TRBV5-5; DNA: TGTGCCAGCAGCTTGGAAGGGACAGGGTCCTACAATGAGCAGTTCTTC; CDR3: CASSLEGTGSYNEQFF
size: NA; D: TRBD2; J: TRBJ2-2; V: TRBV18; DNA: TGTGCCAGCTCTCCCACCGGACTAGCGGCGAACACCGGGGAGCTGTTTTTT; CDR3: CASSPTGLAANTGELFF
size: NA; D: TRBD1; J: TRBJ2-1; V: TRBV5-1; DNA: TGCGCCAGCAGCTGGGGGGGGACAGGGGGCAGGAATGAGCAGTTCTTC; CDR3: CASSWGGTGGRNEQFF
size: NA; D: TRBD2; J: TRBJ2-1; V: TRBV19; DNA: TGTGCCAGTAGTACCAATAGACTAGCGGGTAGCTCCTACAATGAGCAGTTCTTC; CDR3: CASSTNRLAGSSYNEQFF
size: once; D: TRBD1; J: TRBJ1-1; V: TRBV6-5; DNA: TGTGCCAGCAGTTTCAGGGACAGGGGGTTGAGCACTGAAGCTTTCTTT; CDR3: CASSFRDRGLSTEAFF
size: NA; D: TRBD1; J: TRBJ2-1; V: TRBV11-1; DNA: TGTGCCAGCAGCTTAGGAAGGACAGGGTACAATGAGCAGTTCTTC; CDR3: CASSLGRTGYNEQFF
size: NA; D: NA; J: TRBJ1-3; V: TRBV7-9; DNA: TGTGCCAGCAGCGACACTGTAACTGGAAACACCATATATTTT; CDR3: CASSDTVTGNTIYF
size: NA; D: TRBD1; J: TRBJ2-7; V: TRBV15; DNA: TGTGCCACCAGCAGAGGGGCGACACCGGGACAGGGATACGAGCAGTACTTC; CDR3: CATSRGATPGQGYEQYF
size: NA; D: TRBD1; J: TRBJ2-7; V: TRBV25-1; DNA: TGTGCCAGCAGTGAATATAGGGGGCGCCTCGAGCAGTACTTC; CDR3: CASSEYRGRLEQYF
size: NA; D: TRBD1; J: TRBJ2-5; V: TRBV7-9; DNA: TGTGCCAGCAGCTCGGGACAGACAGAGACCCAGTACTTC; CDR3: CASSSGQTETQYF
size: NA; D: TRBD1; J: TRBJ1-2; V: TRBV5-6; DNA: TGTGCCAGCAGCAGGGGGACAGAACACTATGGCTACACCTTC; CDR3: CASSRGTEHYGYTF
size: NA; D: NA; J: TRBJ2-5; V: TRBV12-5; DNA: TGTGCTAGTGGACCAGGGGGACTCCAAGAGACCCAGTACTTC; CDR3: CASGPGGLQETQYF
size: NA; D: NA; J: TRBJ2-5; V: TRBV5-5; DNA: TGTGCCAGCAGCTTGTTAGTCACCCGGGAAAGAGAGACCCAGTACTTC; CDR3: CASSLLVTRERETQYF
size: NA; D: NA; J: TRBJ2-2; V: TRBV9; DNA: TGTGCCAGCAGCGTAAGTGGCAGGGGGAACACCGGGGAGCTGTTTTTT; CDR3: CASSVSGRGNTGELFF
size: once; D: NA; J: TRBJ2-7; V: TRBV10-3; DNA: TGTGCCATCAGGGACTATCAGGAGCAGTACTTC; CDR3: CAIRDYQEQYF
size: few; D: TRBD1; J: TRBJ1-2; V: TRBV19; DNA: TGTGCCAGTAGTATTACAGGGGAAAGAAGCTACACCTTC; CDR3: CASSITGERSYTF
size: medium-sized; D: NA; J: TRBJ1-2; V: TRBV23-1; DNA: TGCGCCAGCAGTCACCTCGACAGTTCGGGAGACTATGGCTACACCTTC; CDR3: CASSHLDSSGDYGYTF
size: NA; D: NA; J: TRBJ1-1; V: TRBV27; DNA: TGTGCCAGCAGTCTCGCCGGGACAAGCCCTAAAGCTTTCTTT; CDR3: CASSLAGTSPKAFF
size: NA; D: TRBD2; J: TRBJ2-5; V: TRBV18; DNA: TGTGCCAGCTCACCGCAAGGCGGGAGGCGGGAAGAGACCCAGTACTTC; CDR3: CASSPQGGRREETQYF
size: NA; D: TRBD2; J: TRBJ2-5; V: TRBV27; DNA: TGTGCCAGCAGCCCGCTAGCGGCTTTGGAGACCCAGTACTTC; CDR3: CASSPLAALETQYF
size: NA; D: TRBD1; J: TRBJ1-4; V: TRBV7-2; DNA: TGTGCCAGCAGCGGCGGACAGGGGGCCGGTGAAAAACTGTTTTTT; CDR3: CASSGGQGAGEKLFF
size: NA; D: TRBD2; J: TRBJ2-7; V: TRBV7-9; DNA: TGTGCCAGCAGCGCCCTAGCGGCAGGGCCCTACGAGCAGTACTTC; CDR3: CASSALAAGPYEQYF
size: NA; D: NA; J: TRBJ2-6; V: TRBV6-5; DNA: TGTGCCAGCAGTTACGTCCAGTTCTCTGGGGCCAACGTCCTGACTTTC; CDR3: CASSYVQFSGANVLTF
size: NA; D: NA; J: TRBJ1-2; V: TRBV6-5; DNA: TGTGCCAGCAGTTATCTAGAAGGGGCTAACTATGGCTACACCTTC; CDR3: CASSYLEGANYGYTF